This T cell receptor beta chain was observed in a study of OX40 agonist ivuxolimab in advanced cancers. Produced via immunoSEQ multiplex PCR; TCRdb's table is partial and in-frame only. The table lists just under 75,000 clones, 75% to 95% of them singletons, with more than 0.45% in the top ten. CDR1 is LGHNA, CDR2 YSLEER, per germline. The V and J ends lost 0 bases and 2 bases respectively, with 12 bases between them. This CDR3 comprises 16 residues. The genes are TRBV4-3 and TRBJ2-3, with D perhaps TRBD1 (5 bases). This clonotype was sampled from an adult with an advanced solid tumor such as melanoma, head and neck, liver or kidney cancer. The starting material was CD4+ or CD8+ T cells sorted from blood, obtained in a trial of the OX40 agonist ivuxolimab. The CDR3 region is CASSQEARADTDTQYF. The CDR3 nucleotides are TGCGCCAGCAGCCAAGAAGCCAGGGCCGACACAGATACGCAGTATTTT.